The 2 T cell receptor beta chains in this list originate from one sample, sequenced in a study of shared clonotypes between healthy human individuals. TCRdb's table, derived via immunoSEQ multiplex PCR, lists solely in-frame clones and lacks some. The sample lists approximately 98,000 clones; roughly two thirds were seen once. The sample comprised memory CD8+ T cells sorted from blood. Subset in this sample: CD45RO+ cells pooled with CCR7-negative TemRA cells. All receptors come from a young woman in good health.

This clone was recorded once. This rearrangement joins TRBV5-1 to TRBJ2-1; 7 bases are shared with TRBD1. CDR1 is SGHRS and CDR2 is YFSETQ in the germline V gene. The V and J ends lost 7 bases and 7 bases, in that order; junction bases with no gene match: 8. This CDR3 comprises 13 residues. The CDR3 protein is CASSRDSLNEQFF. The CDR3 nucleotides read TGCGCCAGCTCAAGGGACAGCCTGAATGAGCAGTTCTTC. The entire variable domain, with the rest obtained from reference TRBV5-1 and TRBJ2-1, is as follows: KAGVTQTPRYLIKTRGQQVTLSCSPISGHRSVSWYQQTPGQGLQFLFEYFSETQRNKGNFPGRFSGRQFSNSRSEMNVSTLELGDSALYLCASSRDSLNEQFFGPGTRLTVL.

This clone turned up a few times. The chain carries TRBV5-4 and TRBJ1-2, with a tentative D call TRBD1 (5 bases). Germline lookup yields CDR1 SGHNT and CDR2 YYREEE (reference sequence). V lost 4 bases, J lost 5 bases, and 9 bases lay in between. There are 12 residues in the CDR3. The CDR3 DNA follows: TGTGCCAGCAGCGAAGGGGTGTATGGCTACACCTTC. Protein sequence: CASSEGVYGYTF.